This TCR beta chain was documented in a study of response to subunit inactivated influenza vaccine. MiXCR, run by TCRdb on the RT-PCR reads, gives a single entry per CDR3 protein. Of over 300,000 distinct CDR3 sequences detected, around a fifth appear once; the ten largest clones hold more than 8.5%. Findings and limits, study-wide: Authors suggested seasonal influenza vaccinations each recruit few new T cells.

Trimming took 9 bases from V and 0 from J, leaving 6 bases between them. Per germline, CDR1 LNHDA and CDR2 SQIVND (reference sequence). There are 13 residues in the CDR3. This clonotype came up a few times. Its antigen is not known. This clonotype was obtained from a man aged 45-69 years who received an inactivated influenza vaccine. The chain employs TRBV19 and TRBJ2-6; D is uncertain. The source material was PBMCs from blood, sampled about 20 months after vaccination. In nucleotides, the CDR3 is TGTGCCAGCAGTGTCTCTGGGGCCAACGTCCTGACTTTC. It translates to CASSVSGANVLTF.